The entry below describes one T cell receptor (beta chain). Generated by immunoSEQ multiplex PCR, the TCRdb table keeps only in-frame clones and is missing some. Of hundreds of thousands of clones detected, approximately 85% appear once; the ten largest clones hold about 0.91%. With 5 bases removed from V and 5 bases from J, the gap between germline ends came to 12 bases. In germline, CDR1 is MNHEY, CDR2 SMNVEV (reference sequence). This CDR3 region has 13 residues. These data are taken from a study of blood T cell repertoires in COVID-19. Study background: Sites in the United States, Italy and Spain provided acute and convalescent COVID-19 samples. From T cells, B-cell-depleted T cells, or PBMCs came the material, which was cDNA or gDNA.

The sequence was obtained from a middle-aged man with acute or convalescent COVID-19. The chain joins TRBV27 to TRBJ1-2; a weak D match, TRBD1 (6 bases). The sequencing input was peripheral blood. The CDR3 DNA is TGTGCCAGCAGTCCAGGGAGGGGGTATGGCTACACCTTC. Translated, it gives CASSPGRGYGYTF.